This TCR beta chain was found in a study of Graves' ophthalmopathy and Graves' hyperthyroidism. Ten or more counts support this clonotype. Transcripts of RNA were the source for amplifying TCR beta CDR3 regions. HTBI primers were employed in first-round RT-PCR, then a second-round multiplex PCR followed. TCRdb re-called the multiplex PCR reads through MiXCR, storing one row per CDR3 protein. The sample yields 360,000 or so distinct CDR3 sequences, around 17% seen once. Germline V lookup: CDR1 MDHEN, CDR2 SYDVKM. Trimming at V came to 7 bases and at J to 2 bases, leaving 8 bases not matched to a gene. CDR3 length equals 15 residues.

This receptor was identified in a young woman with Graves' ophthalmopathy. Sequenced: peripheral blood. This chain joins TRBV28 and TRBJ2-7; 10 bases map to TRBD1. CDR3 sequence (DNA): TGTGCCAGCAACCCTCGGGACAGGGGACCCTACGAGCAGTACTTC. Its translation: CASNPRDRGPYEQYF.